Presented here are 5 T cell receptor beta chains from one specimen sequenced in a study of blood T cell repertoires in COVID-19. The data were produced by immunoSEQ multiplex PCR, yet TCRdb's version contains in-frame clones alone and is incomplete. The sample lists about 140,000 clones; 77% were seen once. The sequenced sample was peripheral blood. These receptors all stem from a woman between 45 and 60 years old with active or convalescent COVID-19.

The rearrangement links TRBV1 to TRBJ1-3; the table's TRBD1 call for D was not verified on the DNA. TRBV1 is termed a pseudogene. The CDR3 has 18 residues. The CDR3 sequence is CTSSQDPWTGGSGNTIYF. In DNA, the CDR3 is TGCACCAGCAGCCAAGACCCCTGGACAGGGGGGTCTGGAAACACCATATATTTT.

The gene calls are TRBV7-9 and TRBJ2-3; 9 bases are shared with TRBD2. The length of the CDR3 is 17 residues. Germline V gene sequence: CDR1 SEHNR, CDR2 FQNEAQ (reference sequence). Unmatched junction bases numbered 11, after V lost 5 bases and J lost 2 bases. CDR3 nucleotides: TGTGCCAGCAGCCCCTGGTTAGCGGGAGACACCACAGATACGCAGTATTTT. Its protein product is CASSPWLAGDTTDTQYF.

The gene calls are TRBV6-2 or TRBV6-3 and TRBJ2-5, with 8 bases identical to TRBD1. CDR1 and CDR2 from the germline V gene are MNHEY and SVGEGT. The CDR3 is 16 amino acids. V dropped 0 bases and J dropped 4; count of bases not matched to a gene: 7. The CDR3 loop is CASSYSPTGAGETQYF. DNA for the CDR3: TGTGCCAGCAGTTACTCGCCGACAGGGGCAGGAGAGACCCAGTACTTC.

The chain uses TRBV24-1 and TRBJ2-5; 11 bases map to TRBD2. V was pared by 3 bases and J by 3 bases, with 2 bases of the junction left unmatched. Germline lookup yields CDR1 KGHDR and CDR2 SFDVKD. This CDR3 region has 15 residues. CDR3 bases: TGTGCCACCAGTGATGCGACTAGCGGGAAAGAGACCCAGTACTTC. Protein product: CATSDATSGKETQYF.

This clone was counted a few times. The rearrangement links TRBV25-1 to TRBJ2-2; D is unresolved. CDR1 MGHDK and CDR2 SYGVNS come from the germline V gene. V gave up 1 base and J gave up 1 base, with 4 bases separating them. This CDR3 has 14 residues. The CDR3 region has the DNA TGTGCCAGCAGTGAATTCTGGAACACCGGGGAGCTGTTTTTT. Protein: CASSEFWNTGELFF.